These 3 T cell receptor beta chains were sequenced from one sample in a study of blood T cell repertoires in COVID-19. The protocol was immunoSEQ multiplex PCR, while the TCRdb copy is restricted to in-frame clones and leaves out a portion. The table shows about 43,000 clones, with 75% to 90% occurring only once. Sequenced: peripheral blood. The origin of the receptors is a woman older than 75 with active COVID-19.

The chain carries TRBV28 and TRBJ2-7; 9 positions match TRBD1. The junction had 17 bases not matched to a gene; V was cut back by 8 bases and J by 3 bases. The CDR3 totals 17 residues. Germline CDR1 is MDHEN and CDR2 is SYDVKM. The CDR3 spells CASPPKGSGQGDYEQYF. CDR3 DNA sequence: TGTGCCAGCCCACCTAAGGGGTCGGGACAGGGTGACTACGAGCAGTACTTC.

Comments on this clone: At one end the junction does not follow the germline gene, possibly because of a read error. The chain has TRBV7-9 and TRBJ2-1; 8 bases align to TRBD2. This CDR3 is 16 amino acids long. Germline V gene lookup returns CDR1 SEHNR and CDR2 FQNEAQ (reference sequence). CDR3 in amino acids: CPSSLMGGTRGGAGIF. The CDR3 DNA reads TGTCCCAGCAGCTTAATGGGCGGGACTAGGGGGGGGGCCGGAATCTTC.

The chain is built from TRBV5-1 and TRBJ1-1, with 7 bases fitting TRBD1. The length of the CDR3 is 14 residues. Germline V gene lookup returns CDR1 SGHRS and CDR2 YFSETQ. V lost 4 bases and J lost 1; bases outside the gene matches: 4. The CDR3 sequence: CASSPRQGNTEAFF. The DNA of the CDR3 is TGCGCCAGCAGCCCCCGACAGGGGAACACTGAAGCTTTCTTT.